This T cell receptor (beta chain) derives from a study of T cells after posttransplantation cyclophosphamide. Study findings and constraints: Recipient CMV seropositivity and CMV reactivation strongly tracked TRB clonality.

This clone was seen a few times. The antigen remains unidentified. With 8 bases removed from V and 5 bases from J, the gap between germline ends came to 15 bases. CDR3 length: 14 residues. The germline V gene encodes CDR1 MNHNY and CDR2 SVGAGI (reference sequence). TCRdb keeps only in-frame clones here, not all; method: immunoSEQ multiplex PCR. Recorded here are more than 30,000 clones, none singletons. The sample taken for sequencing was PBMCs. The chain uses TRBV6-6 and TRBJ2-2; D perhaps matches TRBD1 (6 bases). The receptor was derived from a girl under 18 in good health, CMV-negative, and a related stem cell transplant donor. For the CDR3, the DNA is TGTGCCAGCGGCAACAGGGTCTGGACCGGGGAGCTGTTTTTT. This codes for CASGNRVWTGELFF.